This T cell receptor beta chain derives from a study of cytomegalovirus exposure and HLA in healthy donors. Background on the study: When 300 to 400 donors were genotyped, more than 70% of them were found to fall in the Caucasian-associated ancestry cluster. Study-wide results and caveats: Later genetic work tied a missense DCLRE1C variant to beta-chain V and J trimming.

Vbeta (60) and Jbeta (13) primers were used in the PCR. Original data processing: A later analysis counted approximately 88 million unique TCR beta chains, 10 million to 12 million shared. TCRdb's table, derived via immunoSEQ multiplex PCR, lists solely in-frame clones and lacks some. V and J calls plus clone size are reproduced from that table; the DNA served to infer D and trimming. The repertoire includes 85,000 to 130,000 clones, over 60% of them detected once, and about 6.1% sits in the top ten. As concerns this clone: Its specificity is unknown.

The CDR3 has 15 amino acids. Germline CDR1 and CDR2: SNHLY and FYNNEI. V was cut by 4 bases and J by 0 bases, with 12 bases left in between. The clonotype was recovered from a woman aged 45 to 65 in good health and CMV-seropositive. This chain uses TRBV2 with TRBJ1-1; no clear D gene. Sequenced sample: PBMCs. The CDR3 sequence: CASSVERPLNTEAFF. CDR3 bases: TGTGCCAGCAGTGTCGAGCGGCCGCTGAACACTGAAGCTTTCTTT.